This T cell receptor beta chain was recorded in a study of blood T cells in healthy people across ages. Alongside a J-beta primer mix, a sample-barcoded 5' primer served in a second PCR lasting 7 to 11 cycles. One entry per CDR3 protein results from TCRdb running MiXCR on the 5' RACE reads. The repertoire holds 550,000 to 650,000 distinct CDR3 sequences, with around 31% as singletons. CDR1 is SQVTM, CDR2 ANQGSEA, per germline. CDR3 length equals 14 residues. Trimming removed 5 bases at V and 0 bases at J, with 12 bases between. This clonotype has ten or more counts. What it binds is unknown. General study findings and limits: Strong correlation existed between TCR beta diversity and naive T cell percentage.

The sample comprised blood. This TCR was recovered from a woman of 80 years or more in good health. The chain is built from TRBV29-1 and TRBJ2-3; D is unresolved. This CDR3 reads CSVREQLSTDTQYF. CDR3 DNA: TGCAGCGTTCGAGAACAGCTTAGCACAGATACGCAGTATTTT.